This entry features one T cell receptor (beta chain) sequence. The CDR3 loop spans 20 amino acids. V lost 3 bases and J lost 4, with 28 bases in between. In germline, CDR1 is KGHDR, CDR2 SFDVKD. The iRepertoire nested amplicon-rescue multiplex PCR amplified TCR alpha and beta CDR3s from RNA. TCRdb reanalysed the multiplex PCR reads using MiXCR and keeps one entry per CDR3 protein. In the table there are about 180,000 distinct CDR3 sequences, roughly 45% of which are singletons. The sample is drawn from a study of glioma-infiltrating T cells. The sequence was obtained from a human donor with low-grade glioma or glioblastoma, undergoing nonglioma brain surgery, or in good health (not recorded which). This chain connects TRBV24-1 to TRBJ2-3; D possibly corresponds to TRBD2 (6 bases). The sequenced sample was glioma tissue, nonneoplastic brain tissue, or PBMCs (not recorded which). CDR3 nucleotide sequence: TGTGCCACCAGTGATGAGTTCAGAGCGGGTCCCACCGATCGCGCAGATACGCAGTATTTT. Its protein product is CATSDEFRAGPTDRADTQYF.